This TCR beta chain was recorded in a study of Graves' ophthalmopathy and Graves' hyperthyroidism. Study information: Peripheral blood sampling preceded any treatment and occurred at initial diagnosis. Findings of the study overall: Discriminating ophthalmopathy from stable hyperthyroidism, a 13-signature model attained a sensitivity of approximately 90% and a specificity of about 79%.

This clonotype was counted ten times or more. The antigen is not known. V dropped 6 bases and J dropped 1 base, with 3 bases sitting between them. This CDR3 is 11 amino acids long. The study amplified TCR beta CDR3 regions using RNA transcripts. RT-PCR with HTBI primers came first, then second-round multiplex PCR. TCRdb recomputed calls from the multiplex PCR reads with MiXCR, one row per CDR3 protein. This sample carries hundreds of thousands of distinct CDR3 sequences, 22% of them seen once, and the ten largest clones take approximately 7.7%. Sequencing was carried out using peripheral blood. The V and J genes are TRBV12-3 or TRBV12-4 and TRBJ2-5; D gene ambiguous. This clonotype was sampled from a woman aged 18-30 years with stable Graves' hyperthyroidism. Some clones in this sample may be carry-over from other donors' samples. The CDR3 region is CASSFQETQYF. CDR3 coding DNA: TGTGCCAGCAGCTTCCAAGAGACCCAGTACTTC.